This record covers a single T cell receptor beta chain. What it binds is not known. Profiling relied on immunoSEQ multiplex PCR, and the TCRdb table lists in-frame clones only, not all of them. The top ten clones hold approximately 2% of a sample with approximately 67,000 clones, around 84% of them seen once. This sample was included in a study of OX40 agonist ivuxolimab in advanced cancers. The overall study: Patients received ivuxolimab, an agonistic anti-OX40 (CD134) antibody. Having had anti-PD-1, anti-PD-L1 or anti-CTLA-4 therapy before was allowed, and more than 35% had some. Overall study findings and caveats: In general, CD8+ T cells held more expanded clones than CD4+ did, on average. Some nonresponders likewise displayed low normalized T-cell clonal expansion.

CDR1 is MNHNS, CDR2 SASEGT, per germline. Trimming removed 3 bases from V and 9 bases from J, with 14 bases in between. The CDR3 loop spans 13 amino acids. The material sequenced was CD4+ or CD8+ T cells sorted from blood, taken in a trial of the OX40 agonist ivuxolimab. The sequence derives from an adult with an advanced solid tumor such as melanoma, head and neck, liver or kidney cancer. The genes are TRBV6-1 and TRBJ2-5; D might be TRBD2 (5 bases). The chain's CDR3 is CASSDGRETAQYF. CDR3 nucleotide sequence: TGTGCCAGCAGTGACGGACGGGAAACGGCCCAGTACTTC.